This record concerns one T cell receptor (beta chain) sequence. This clonotype was counted many times. It lacks a known antigen. No much larger clonotype is one base removed from it; base qualities were not supplied. This sample stems from a study of identical twins (dated by TCRdb to about 2016). For context, the study as a whole: To test whether fetal clonotypes persist, the study used deep sequencing on TCR alpha and beta repertoires from monozygotic twins, unrelated adults of various ages, and cord blood. To rule out contamination, replicate twin experiments were performed at different times with different library preparation protocols.

V sheds 4 bases and J sheds 4 bases, leaving 21 bases between their ends. For CDR1 and CDR2, the germline V gene lists SGHRS and YFSETQ. The cysteine opens and the phenylalanine closes a CDR3 of 16 amino acids. Solely the CDR3 DNA is kept, with 48 bases framed from the first base. Every donor was a healthy Caucasian. Miltenyi CD45RO+ enrichment and human naive T-cell isolation kits were used to isolate memory (CD45RO+) and naive T cells from PBMC. Paper-wide results and their limitations: Compared with coincidental sharing between unrelated individuals, an excess of low generation-probability sequences was observed among out-of-frame TCR alpha sequences shared between twins. Invariant T cells such as MAIT and iNKT could partly confound zero-insertion analyses, though diverse VJ usage argued against this for most clonotypes. Abundant cord blood beta clonotypes carried fewer insertions; young adult naive repertoires showed a weaker similar trend, while memory repertoires showed none. In monozygotic twins, out-of-frame TCR alpha sharing was systematically underestimated by recombination models, although the models agreed with sharing between unrelated individuals. Excess twin sharing in beta out-of-frame sequences was weaker because fewer shared sequences lowered the signal-to-noise ratio. Conclusions relied on cross-sectional statistical analysis, since the same donors could not be followed over many years.

The library relied on 5' RACE. Sequenced on an Illumina HiSeq 2000. A universal primer binding site was introduced by template switching, and a unique molecular identifier was present in the final cDNA, enabling accurate counting of TCR cDNA molecules. Specific primers in the conserved constant-segment region were used to synthesize first-strand cDNA for the TCR alpha and beta chains. To control for contamination, each cDNA library was double barcoded with a SMART-Mk sample barcode plus Illumina barcodes. TruSeq adapter sequences and Illumina sample barcodes were added in two successive PCR steps. The Illumina HiSeq platform was used with custom primers to sequence TCR alpha and beta cDNA libraries. As for the authors' bioinformatics: MiGEC was used to process raw reads and extract unique molecular identifiers, and MiXCR was used to find CDR3 positions. For each individual, recombination models were inferred using an EM algorithm with the repgenHMM and IGoR tools. Shared clonotype analysis was performed with the tcR package in R, normalizing sharing by the product of cloneset sizes. Out-of-frame nonproductive sequences were analyzed to study raw recombination free of thymic and clonal selection effects. TCRdb reran the public reads through fastp at Q25 and MiXCR, keeping productive beta chains. Every CDR3 protein is listed once, alongside the most common genes and DNA of its rows. The authors' filters were not applied to this entry. Present in this sample are about 100,000 distinct CDR3 sequences, 5.9% of which were seen just once. The top ten hold less than 15% of the sample.

Recombination linked TRBV5-1 to TRBJ2-7; the D gene is unclear. The sequencing input was memory T cells sorted from blood. The sample's cell subset or site label, decoded: CD45RO+ enriched T cells. The clonotype originates from a woman between 50 and 59 years old in good health. CDR3 sequence: CASSLGTRIRAYEQYF. The bases read TGCGCCAGCAGCCTGGGCACACGGATTCGGGCTTACGAGCAGTACTTC.